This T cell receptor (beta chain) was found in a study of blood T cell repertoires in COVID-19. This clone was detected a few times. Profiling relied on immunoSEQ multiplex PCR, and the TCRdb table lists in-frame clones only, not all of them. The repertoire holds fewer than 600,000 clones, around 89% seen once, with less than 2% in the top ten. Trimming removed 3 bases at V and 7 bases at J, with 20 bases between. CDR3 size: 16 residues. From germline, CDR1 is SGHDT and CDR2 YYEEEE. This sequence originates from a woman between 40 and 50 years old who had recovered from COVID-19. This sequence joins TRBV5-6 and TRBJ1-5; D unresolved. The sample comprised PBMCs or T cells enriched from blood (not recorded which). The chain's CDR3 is CASSSGVGSRLQPQHF. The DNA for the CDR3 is TGTGCCAGCAGCTCCGGGGTGGGGTCACGGCTACAGCCCCAGCATTTT.